This T cell receptor beta chain derives from a study of blood T cell repertoires in COVID-19. Study overall: The origin of the acute and convalescent COVID-19 samples was the United States, Italy and Spain. PBMCs, B-cell-depleted T cells, or T cells were the source of the cDNA or gDNA that made up the material.

In the source study's methods: Estimates of nucleated cell counts were drawn from the amplification of reference gene primers. Here immunoSEQ multiplex PCR was the method, and the copy in TCRdb shows in-frame clones only, minus some. Clone size and the V and J calls come from that table; the DNA yielded D and trimming. The data contain roughly 140,000 clones, about 79% of them singletons. This clone has a handful of counts. Its ends do not fully match the called genes, so a read error is possible. The CDR3 spans 15 residues. The germline gives CDR1 SSHAT, CDR2 FNYEAQ (reference sequence). The chain carries TRBV7-7 and TRBJ2-5; 10 nucleotides align to TRBD2. Material for sequencing was peripheral blood. The receptor was isolated from a woman between 45 and 60 years old in a cohort sampled during active or convalescent COVID-19. The CDR3 DNA reads TGTGCTAGCAGCTTAGCAAGAGCGGGAGGGGAGACCCAGTACTTC. Protein sequence: CASSLARAGGETQYF.